This TCR beta chain was recorded in a study of blood T cell repertoires in COVID-19. Looking at the study overall: Specimens from acute and convalescent COVID-19 originated in the United States, Italy and Spain. Sample material is recorded as cDNA or gDNA derived from T cells, B-cell-depleted T cells, or PBMCs.

The CDR3 extends over 15 amino acids. The germline V and J ends were trimmed by 3 bases and 0 bases, with 11 bases remaining between them. Germline CDR1 LGHDT, CDR2 YNNKEL (reference sequence). Original data processing: By means of reference gene primer amplification, nucleated cell counts were estimated. Sequencing used immunoSEQ multiplex PCR; TCRdb keeps in-frame clones, though not all of them. V, J and clone size are taken as reported in that table, and D and trimming were inferred from the DNA itself. Here the sample spans some 25,000 clones, roughly 92% being singletons. This clonotype originated in a human donor in a cohort sampled during active COVID-19. Sequencing was carried out using peripheral blood. V gene TRBV3-1 (or the pseudogene TRBV3-2) combines with J gene TRBJ1-2; TRBD1 might be the D (6 bases). The CDR3, as DNA: TGTGCCAGCAGCCAGAACAGGGTGGCTAACTATGGCTACACCTTC. It translates to CASSQNRVANYGYTF.